This is a list of T cell receptor beta chains from one sample in a study of OX40 agonist ivuxolimab in advanced cancers. Sequencing used immunoSEQ multiplex PCR; TCRdb keeps in-frame clones, though not all of them. The sample has 65,000 to 80,000 clones, almost 85% seen once. The material was CD4+ or CD8+ T cells sorted from blood, obtained in a trial of the OX40 agonist ivuxolimab. The receptors were sampled from an adult with an advanced solid tumor such as melanoma, head and neck, liver or kidney cancer. Both conserved end residues are part of each CDR3. Size tells how often a clone was seen (once, few, many) or the class of an expanded clone, and some rows leave it out.

v_gene	j_gene	abundance	CDR3aa
TRBV19	TRBJ2-3	NA	CASSIFLTSGTTDTQYF
TRBV6-6	TRBJ2-7	once	CASSRTSIEQYF
TRBV28	TRBJ2-7	NA	CATLAGPVNEQYF
TRBV28	TRBJ1-4	NA	CAVPEAGAGEKLFF
TRBV4-3	TRBJ1-6	NA	CASSRDRRTLPPLHF
TRBV27	TRBJ2-1	NA	CASTGPLRNEQFF
TRBV5-1	TRBJ2-7	once	CASSPAGGYEQYF
TRBV4-2	TRBJ2-2	NA	CASSQPPTGPNTGELFF
TRBV7-2	TRBJ2-2	NA	CASSHRVTTGELFF
TRBV7-9	TRBJ2-1	once	CASSFGGNRIEQFF
TRBV30	TRBJ1-1	NA	CAWRQGFPAFF
TRBV7-6	TRBJ1-5	NA	CASSVGTGSNQPQHF
TRBV7-2	TRBJ1-4	NA	CASSQGQGEKLFF
TRBV29-1	TRBJ2-7	NA	CSARPSGRGSYEQYF
TRBV5-4	TRBJ1-2	NA	CASRKTGGADTYGYTF